This T cell receptor beta chain was retrieved from a study of a mutant IDH1 vaccine in newly diagnosed glioma. Across the study: Eight vaccine injections were given to patients in weeks 1, 3, 5, 7, 11, 15, 19 and 23. Vaccine administration was initiated 4-6 weeks following radiotherapy alone, or with temozolomide cycles. Earlier therapy was either radiotherapy, temozolomide, or both, and most got both. Findings and limits, study-wide: Top-clonotype changes in peripheral T cells seemed unrelated to pseudoprogression.

A remark on this clone: Its antigen is unidentified.

The time point here: week 5, during vaccination. It was 300 ug of mutant IDH1 20-mer peptide that made up each vaccine dose, given with topical imiquimod. Repertoires were generated with immunoSEQ multiplex PCR, while TCRdb's copy carries only in-frame clones and drops some. The profile shows some 60,000 clones, 70% to 90% of them singletons. This material consisted of PBMCs, taken from a glioma patient whose treatment included an IDH1 peptide vaccine. This clonotype was obtained from a woman aged 40 to 50 with glioma.

CDR3 amino acids: CASSSALAEKEETQYF. The CDR3 DNA reads as TGTGCCAGCAGTTCCGCACTAGCGGAGAAAGAAGAGACCCAGTACTTC. The V gene is TRBV6-6, the J gene TRBJ2-5, with 8 bases matching TRBD2. The CDR3 spans 16 residues. The J segment lost 3 bases and the V segment lost 4 bases, leaving 10 bases of the junction unmatched. CDR1 and CDR2 (germline): MNHNY, SVGAGI (reference sequence).